A selection of T cell receptor beta chains follows, all from one sample in a study of shared clonotypes between healthy human individuals. Produced via immunoSEQ multiplex PCR; TCRdb's table is partial and in-frame only. The table has about 1 million clones, approximately 70% seen once. The specimen was memory CD4+ T cells sorted from blood. The origin of the receptors is a man aged 18-30 years in good health. CDR3s include the opening cysteine and the closing phenylalanine or tryptophan. Each record gives: V gene, J gene, clone size, D gene, CDR3 protein, CDR3 DNA. The D gene is left open where the match is weak. Only some rows state a clone size, as once, few, many or a class for expanded clones.

>TRBV2|TRBJ2-1|once|TRBD2
CASSERRGDEQFF
TGTGCCAGCAGTGAAAGGCGGGGGGATGAGCAGTTCTTC
>TRBV28|TRBJ1-3|.|.
CASSLGRASGNTIYF
TGTGCCAGCAGTTTGGGCAGGGCCTCTGGAAACACCATATATTTT
>TRBV18|TRBJ2-2|.|TRBD2
CASSPRLAGVANTGELFF
TGTGCCAGCTCACCACGACTAGCGGGAGTGGCGAACACCGGGGAGCTGTTTTTT
>TRBV19|TRBJ2-5|.|.
CASSMLPQETQYF
TGTGCCAGTAGTATGCTCCCCCAAGAGACCCAGTACTTC
>TRBV30|TRBJ2-2|.|.
CAWKLGPVTGELFF
TGTGCCTGGAAACTGGGGCCGGTCACCGGGGAGCTGTTTTTT
>TRBV10-1|TRBJ2-7|many|.
CASSNDLLGSGGQYF
TGCGCCAGCAGCAACGACCTTCTAGGGTCCGGAGGGCAGTACTTC
>TRBV7-6|TRBJ1-2|.|TRBD1
CASSSQTGSGYTF
TGTGCCAGCAGCTCCCAGACAGGGTCTGGCTACACCTTC
>TRBV29-1|TRBJ2-4|many|TRBD2
CSVELAGGRAKNIQYF
TGCAGCGTTGAACTAGCGGGGGGTCGAGCCAAAAACATTCAGTACTTC
>TRBV25-1|TRBJ1-6|few|.
CASSSRGLNSPLHF
TGTGCCAGCAGCTCAAGGGGCCTTAATTCACCCCTCCACTTT
>TRBV5-8|TRBJ1-2|.|.
CASSWPGVFGYTF
TGTGCCAGCAGCTGGCCAGGGGTTTTCGGCTACACCTTC
>TRBV2|TRBJ1-5|.|.
CASRAGEAQPQHF
TGTGCCAGCAGAGCAGGGGAGGCTCAGCCCCAGCATTTT
>TRBV6-5|TRBJ1-6|.|TRBD1
CASSYTQDRGRSPLHF
TGTGCCAGCAGTTACACCCAGGACAGGGGGCGTTCACCCCTCCACTTT
>TRBV15|TRBJ2-7|.|TRBD1
CATSRGSPRQGSGYEQYF
TGTGCCACCAGTAGAGGATCCCCCCGACAGGGCTCGGGCTACGAGCAGTACTTC
>TRBV7-9|TRBJ2-3|.|TRBD2
CASSIPLAGGTDTQYF
TGTGCCAGCAGCATTCCCCTAGCGGGGGGGACAGATACGCAGTATTTT
>TRBV6-5|TRBJ2-7|.|.
CASIGQSYEQYF
TGTGCCAGCATTGGACAATCCTACGAGCAGTACTTC